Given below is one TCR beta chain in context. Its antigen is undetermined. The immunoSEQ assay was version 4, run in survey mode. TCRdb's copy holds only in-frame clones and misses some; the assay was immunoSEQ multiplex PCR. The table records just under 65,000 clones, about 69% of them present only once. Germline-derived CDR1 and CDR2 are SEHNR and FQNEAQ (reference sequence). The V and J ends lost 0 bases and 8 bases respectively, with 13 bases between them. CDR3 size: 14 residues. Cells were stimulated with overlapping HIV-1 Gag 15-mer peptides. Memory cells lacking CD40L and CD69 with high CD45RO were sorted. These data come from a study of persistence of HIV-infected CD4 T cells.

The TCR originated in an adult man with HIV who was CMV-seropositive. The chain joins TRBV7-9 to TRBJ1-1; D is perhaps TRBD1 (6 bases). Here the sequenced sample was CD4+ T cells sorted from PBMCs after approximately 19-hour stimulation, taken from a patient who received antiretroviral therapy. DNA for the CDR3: TGTGCCAGCAGCTTAGCTACACTACAGGGAGAAGCTTTCTTT. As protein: CASSLATLQGEAFF. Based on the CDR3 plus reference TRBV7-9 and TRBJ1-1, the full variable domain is DTGVSQNPRHKITKRGQNVTFRCDPISEHNRLYWYRQTLGQGPEFLTYFQNEAQLEKSRLLSDRFSAERPKGSFSTLEIQRTEQGDSAMYLCASSLATLQGEAFFGQGTRLTVV.